Below are 26 T cell receptor beta chains sequenced from a single sample in a study of T cells in Graves' hyperthyroidism and ophthalmopathy. Amplified TCR beta CDR3 regions derived from RNA transcripts. Using the HTBI primer set, a first-round RT-PCR was run on the TCR CDR3. One entry per CDR3 protein results from TCRdb running MiXCR on the multiplex PCR reads. Of roughly 550,000 distinct CDR3 sequences in the sample, more than 15% were seen once. What was sequenced was blood. Every receptor here comes from a woman aged 25 to 39 with Graves' ophthalmopathy.

In its sample, this clonotype was seen a few times. The V and J genes are TRBV3-1 and TRBJ2-7, with D unclear. Germline CDR1 LGHDT, CDR2 YNNKEL (reference sequence). Between the trimmed V and J ends, which lost 4 bases and 3 bases, there was a span of 13 bases. There are 14 residues in the CDR3. CDR3 loop: CASSPSHGDYEQYF. The DNA for the CDR3 is TGTGCCAGCAGCCCCTCTCACGGAGACTACGAGCAGTACTTC.

This clonotype showed up many times. The CDR3 loop reads CASSPGQGAYTQYF. The CDR3 nucleotides are TGTGCCAGCAGTCCGGGACAGGGGGCATATACGCAGTATTTT. The chain couples TRBV28 to TRBJ2-3; 12 bases are shared with TRBD1. Germline trimming cut 5 bases from V and 7 bases from J; bases unmatched to any gene: 4. Germline CDR1 is MDHEN and CDR2 is SYDVKM. This CDR3 is built from 14 residues.

This clonotype has a count of ten or more. This chain connects TRBV6-1 to TRBJ1-1, with D maybe TRBD1 (5 bases). CDR1 and CDR2 (germline): MNHNS, SASEGT. CDR3 size: 16 residues. The V gene lost 2 bases and the J gene lost 6 bases, with 19 bases spanning the gap. CDR3 nucleotide sequence: TGTGCCAGCAGTGAATTAGCTCAGGGCAGCCCGCCTGAAGCTTTCTTT. It encodes CASSELAQGSPPEAFF.

This clonotype was recorded at least ten times. The rearrangement joins TRBV7-2 to TRBJ1-2; D call uncertain. The CDR3 is 15 amino acids. Per germline, CDR1 SGHTA and CDR2 FQGNSA. V was shortened by 11 bases and J by 0 bases, with 19 bases between the two germline ends. The CDR3 sequence is CAVGQATSPNYGYTF. The CDR3 nucleotides are TGTGCCGTAGGCCAAGCCACTAGCCCTAACTATGGCTACACCTTC.

This clonotype appeared many times. This chain links TRBV28 with TRBJ2-5, with TRBD1 matching over 7 bases. The CDR3 has 13 residues. Germline trimming cut 6 bases from V and 4 bases from J; bases unmatched to any gene: 5. CDR1 and CDR2 from the germline V gene are MDHEN and SYDVKM. CDR3 sequence: CASSLPGGETQYF. The CDR3 coding sequence is TGTGCCAGCAGCCTCCCAGGGGGAGAGACCCAGTACTTC.

The rearrangement joins TRBV20-1 to TRBJ2-5, with a weak D call TRBD2 (5 bases). The J call may not be correct, given that the DNA end is closer to TRBJ2-1. From germline, CDR1 is DFQATT and CDR2 SNEGSKA (reference sequence). CDR3 length: 13 amino acids. The CDR3 DNA follows: TGCAGTGCGACTCCAGCGGATCAAGAGACCCAGTTCTTC. Its protein product is CSATPADQETQFF.

The gene calls are TRBV28 and TRBJ2-1, with 8 bases identical to TRBD1. V lost 6 bases and J lost 6; bases outside the gene matches: 16. Germline CDR1 is MDHEN and CDR2 is SYDVKM. This CDR3 is 17 amino acids long. DNA for the CDR3: TGTGCCAGCAGCAACAACTACCTCGGACAGGGTCGCAATGAGCAGTTCTTC. Protein sequence: CASSNNYLGQGRNEQFF.

This clonotype was seen just once. This chain connects TRBV14 to TRBJ2-7; no definite D call. The germline V gene has CDR1 SGHDN and CDR2 FVKESK. Trimming removed 3 bases at V and 2 bases at J, with 8 bases between. The CDR3 consists of 13 residues. CDR3 in amino acids: CASSHLSAYEQYF. CDR3 coding DNA: TGTGCCAGCAGCCACCTTTCCGCCTACGAGCAGTACTTC.

This clonotype was observed at least ten times. The chain links TRBV5-5 to TRBJ2-7, with D possibly matching TRBD1 (5 bases). Germline V gives CDR1 SGHKS, CDR2 YYEKEE (reference sequence). V was trimmed by 0 bases and J by 2 bases, leaving 12 bases between them. The CDR3 contains 15 residues. As DNA, the CDR3 is TGTGCCAGCAGCTTGGCGACGACAGCCACCTACGAGCAGTACTTC. Translated: CASSLATTATYEQYF.

This clonotype was found many times. This rearrangement joins TRBV14 to TRBJ1-2; D is possibly TRBD1 (5 bases). The germline CDR1 and CDR2 sequences are SGHDN and FVKESK. CDR3 length equals 13 residues. V was shortened by 4 bases and J by 6 bases, with 12 bases between the two germline ends. The CDR3 DNA sequence: TGTGCCAGCAGCCTCCTACTCAGGGATGGCTACACCTTC. Residues: CASSLLLRDGYTF. The variable domain in full, completed from reference TRBV14 and TRBJ1-2, reads EAGVTQFPSHSVIEKGQTVTLRCDPISGHDNLYWYRRVMGKEIKFLLHFVKESKQDESGMPNNRFLAERTGGTYSTLKVQPAELEDSGVYFCASSLLLRDGYTFGSGTRLTVV.

This clonotype appeared many times. V and J are TRBV6-1 and TRBJ1-2, with D possibly being TRBD1 (5 bases). The V end was cut by 7 bases, the J end by 6 bases, with 12 bases between. Germline CDR1 and CDR2: MNHNS and SASEGT. The CDR3 is made up of 12 amino acids. The CDR3: CASNDQGDGYTF. CDR3 DNA: TGTGCCAGCAACGACCAGGGAGATGGCTACACCTTC.

This clonotype was seen a few times. The rearrangement uses TRBV12-3 or TRBV12-4 and TRBJ2-1, with D possibly being TRBD2 (6 bases). CDR3 length: 14 amino acids. Trimming removed 10 bases at V and 2 bases at J, with 15 bases between. In DNA, the CDR3 is TGTGCCACCTCCCGGGACTCCGCCTACAATGAGCAGTTCTTC. This encodes CATSRDSAYNEQFF.

This clonotype was recorded at least ten times. This chain joins TRBV7-9 and TRBJ2-7; TRBD2 aligns across 15 bases. The germline V gene has CDR1 SEHNR and CDR2 FQNEAQ (reference sequence). This CDR3 has 18 amino acids. V was clipped by 5 bases and J by 1 base; unmatched bases: 9. The CDR3: CASSPAGLAGGLSYEQYF. In nucleotides, the CDR3 is TGTGCCAGCAGCCCTGCGGGACTAGCGGGAGGACTTTCCTACGAGCAGTACTTC.

This clonotype was seen a handful of times. The rearrangement uses TRBV10-2 and TRBJ2-7, with D maybe TRBD1 (5 bases). V was clipped by 2 bases and J by 1 base, with 6 bases between them. The germline V gene has CDR1 WSHSY and CDR2 SAAADI. This CDR3 region has 13 residues. This CDR3 reads CASSEDRSYEQYF. The CDR3 DNA reads as TGCGCCAGCAGTGAGGACAGATCCTACGAGCAGTACTTC.

The rearrangement joins TRBV29-1 to TRBJ2-2; D perhaps matches TRBD1 (6 bases). Germline CDR1 SQVTM, CDR2 ANQGSEA. The V gene lost 4 bases and the J gene lost 4 bases, with 16 bases spanning the gap. This CDR3 region has 15 residues. As DNA, the CDR3 is TGCAGCGTTGGGAGACAGGAGGCAGGCACCGGGGAGCTGTTTTTT. Translation: CSVGRQEAGTGELFF.

The chain links TRBV28 to TRBJ1-3, with 7 bases that match TRBD1. This CDR3 contains 13 residues. V dropped 11 bases and J dropped 4; count of bases not matched to a gene: 8. Germline CDR1 reads MDHEN; CDR2 reads SYDVKM. The DNA of the CDR3 is TGTGCCGGGATGACAGGGTGGGGAAACACCATATATTTT. Translating it yields CAGMTGWGNTIYF. Together with reference TRBV28 and TRBJ1-3, the CDR3 gives the full variable domain: DVKVTQSSRYLVKRTGEKVFLECVQDMDHENMFWYRQDPGLGLRLIYFSYDVKMKEKGDIPEGYSVSREKKERFSLILESASTNQTSMYLCAGMTGWGNTIYFGEGSWLTVV.

This rearrangement joins TRBV2 to TRBJ2-3; 9 bases are a match to TRBD2. Germline trimming cut 6 bases from V and 0 bases from J; bases unmatched to any gene: 7. From germline, CDR1 is SNHLY and CDR2 FYNNEI. The CDR3 has 16 residues. The chain's CDR3 is CASRAGLAGSTDTQYF. The DNA of the CDR3 is TGTGCCAGCAGGGCGGGACTAGCTGGAAGCACAGATACGCAGTATTTT.

This clonotype was seen more than once but under ten times. The chain joins TRBV12-3 or TRBV12-4 to TRBJ2-7; the match to TRBD1 covers 11 bases. There are 14 residues in the CDR3. V gave up 7 bases and J gave up 4 bases; unmatched junction bases: 6. In nucleotides, the CDR3 is TGTGCCAGCACCGTGGGACAGGGGGGTTACGAGCAGTACTTC. Translated, it gives CASTVGQGGYEQYF.

The chain is built from TRBV20-1 and TRBJ2-7; perhaps TRBD1 as D (7 bases). V lost 6 bases to trimming and J lost 3 bases, with 27 bases between them. This CDR3 has 17 amino acids. CDR1 DFQATT and CDR2 SNEGSKA come from the germline V gene (reference sequence). CDR3 coding DNA: TGCAGTGCCGTTCGCAGGGGGGCACTAAACGCCGACTACGAGCAGTACTTC. Translating it yields CSAVRRGALNADYEQYF.

The chain recombines TRBV5-1 with TRBJ2-5; D gene unclear. The germline V gene has CDR1 SGHRS and CDR2 YFSETQ. Trimming stripped 4 bases from V and 7 bases from J, with 14 bases between. The CDR3 has 13 residues. The CDR3 DNA sequence: TGCGCCAGCAGCCTCGGTCCCGATGGGACCCAGTACTTC. This gives the protein CASSLGPDGTQYF.

This clonotype was detected ten times or more. The V call is TRBV6-2 or TRBV6-3, the J call TRBJ2-1, with TRBD2 matching 8 bases. Germline V gene lookup returns CDR1 MNHEY and CDR2 SVGEGT. The CDR3 length is 15 residues. With V trimmed by 6 bases and J by 3 bases, 7 bases remained unmatched. The CDR3 here is CASRPAGEDYNEQFF. CDR3 sequence (DNA): TGTGCCAGCAGGCCAGCGGGAGAGGACTACAATGAGCAGTTCTTC.

The chain has TRBV6-1 and TRBJ2-4, with D unclear. This CDR3 is 13 amino acids long. V gave up 7 bases and J gave up 8 bases, with 15 bases separating them. CDR1 MNHNS and CDR2 SASEGT come from the germline V gene. The CDR3 nucleotides are TGTGCCAGCAACGGCCTGGTCGAGGACATTCAGTACTTC. This translates into CASNGLVEDIQYF.

This clonotype was counted a few times. The genes are TRBV7-6 and TRBJ2-7, with 9 bases fitting TRBD1. The germline CDR1 and CDR2 sequences are SGHVS and FNYEAQ. The CDR3 runs to 16 residues. With 4 bases clipped from V and 0 bases from J, the junction kept 7 bases outside the gene matches. This chain's CDR3 is CASSSGDRVTSYEQYF. The CDR3 DNA sequence: TGTGCCAGCAGCTCGGGGGACAGGGTAACCTCCTACGAGCAGTACTTC.

This clonotype was detected a few times. The V and J genes are TRBV12-3 or TRBV12-4 and TRBJ1-2; 7 bases map to TRBD1. V trimming: 7 bases; J trimming: 8 bases; junction bases outside the gene matches: 7. The CDR3 has 12 amino acids. In DNA form, the CDR3 reads TGTGCCAGCACCCTCACAGGGGACGGCTACACCTTC. This encodes CASTLTGDGYTF.

This clonotype was recorded at least ten times. The chain uses TRBV12-3 or TRBV12-4 and TRBJ1-1, with unresolved D. CDR3 size: 13 residues. V dropped 11 bases and J dropped 0 bases, with 13 bases sitting between them. CDR3 coding DNA: TGTGCCTCGGAGAGCAGCATGAACACTGAAGCTTTCTTT. Its translation: CASESSMNTEAFF.

This clonotype was seen ten or more times. V usage is TRBV12-3 or TRBV12-4 and J usage is TRBJ2-3; D gene unclear. The CDR3 has 14 amino acids. Trimming stripped 3 bases from V and 2 bases from J, with 9 bases between. In DNA, the CDR3 is TGTGCCAGCAGTTTTAGGGCACTCACAGATACGCAGTATTTT. This sequence encodes CASSFRALTDTQYF.